This T cell receptor beta chain was retrieved from a study of blood T cell repertoires in COVID-19. At the level of the study: The United States, Italy and Spain were the sources of the acute and convalescent COVID-19 samples. From T cells, B-cell-depleted T cells, or PBMCs came the material, which was cDNA or gDNA.

V gave up 6 bases and J gave up 5 bases, with 19 bases separating them. Germline assignment: CDR1 MDHEN and CDR2 SYDVKM. The CDR3 spans 16 residues. Authors' methods: Estimation of nucleated cell counts was performed using reference gene primer amplification. The repertoire was sequenced with immunoSEQ multiplex PCR; TCRdb's copy has only in-frame clones and lacks some. For V, J and clone size, that table is used; D and trimming come from the DNA. The sample holds about 58,000 clones, about 83% seen once. The chain couples TRBV28 to TRBJ1-4, with D tentatively TRBD1 (6 bases). This TCR derives from a man aged 35-49 years with active COVID-19. The sample was peripheral blood. The CDR3 DNA reads as TGTGCCAGCAGCCCTCCGACAGGCCAAGGAAATGAAAAACTGTTTTTT. Translating gives CASSPPTGQGNEKLFF. Drawing the rest from reference TRBV28 and TRBJ1-4, the complete variable domain is DVKVTQSSRYLVKRTGEKVFLECVQDMDHENMFWYRQDPGLGLRLIYFSYDVKMKEKGDIPEGYSVSREKKERFSLILESASTNQTSMYLCASSPPTGQGNEKLFFGSGTQLSVL.